The 26 T cell receptor beta chains presented below share a single source sample, sequenced in a study of response to subunit inactivated influenza vaccine. TCRdb independently ran MiXCR on the RT-PCR reads; one entry per CDR3 protein. The repertoire has 600,000 to 700,000 distinct CDR3 sequences, approximately 15% of them found once; the top ten carry 6.5% to 8%. Sequencing was performed on PBMCs from blood, taken 14 to 15 days before vaccination. All receptors come from a man in his forties or fifties who received an inactivated influenza vaccine.

This clonotype came up many times. V usage is TRBV20-1 and J usage is TRBJ2-3; D may be TRBD2 (5 bases). The germline V and J ends were trimmed by 4 bases and 2 bases, with 13 bases remaining between them. CDR3 length: 14 amino acids. CDR1 is DFQATT and CDR2 is SNEGSKA in the germline V gene (reference sequence). The CDR3 region has the DNA TGCAGTGCTATCCGGGATATCAACACAGATACGCAGTATTTT. It specifies CSAIRDINTDTQYF.

This chain joins TRBV20-1 and TRBJ1-5; D call uncertain. Trimming pared 5 bases from V and 5 bases from J, leaving 16 bases between. Germline CDR1 reads DFQATT; CDR2 reads SNEGSKA (reference sequence). The CDR3 covers 14 residues. CDR3 sequence reads: CSAAIGQADQPQHF. DNA for the CDR3: TGCAGTGCTGCAATCGGCCAGGCGGATCAGCCCCAGCATTTT.

This clonotype showed up many times. The genes are TRBV29-1 and TRBJ2-3; D could derive from TRBD1 or TRBD2 (5 bases each). Trimming left V 4 bases short and J 0 bases short, with 8 bases between. Germline-derived CDR1 and CDR2 are SQVTM and ANQGSEA. This CDR3 has 13 amino acids. DNA of the CDR3: TGCAGCGTTGTGGGACGCAGCACAGATACGCAGTATTTT. Translating it yields CSVVGRSTDTQYF.

This sequence joins TRBV3-1 and TRBJ2-6, with D possibly TRBD2 on 6 matching bases. The CDR3 extends over 17 amino acids. V dropped 1 base and J dropped 0 bases, with 10 bases sitting between them. CDR1 and CDR2 from the germline V gene are LGHDT and YNNKEL (reference sequence). The CDR3 sequence is CASSQAAGSSGANVLTF. CDR3 DNA: TGTGCCAGCAGCCAAGCGGCGGGAAGCTCTGGGGCCAACGTCCTGACTTTC.

The CDR3 here is CAISESTRAYEQYF. In nucleotides, the CDR3 is TGTGCCATCAGTGAGTCTACCAGGGCTTACGAGCAGTACTTC. The chain carries TRBV10-3 and TRBJ2-7; the D gene is possibly TRBD1 (5 bases). The germline CDR1 and CDR2 sequences are ENHRY and SYGVKD. The CDR3 sequence is 14 residues long. V shed 0 bases and J shed 4 bases, with 10 bases lying between them.

This clonotype was counted only a few times. This chain links TRBV6-4 with TRBJ1-2; no clear D gene. The CDR3 runs to 13 residues. Per germline, CDR1 MRHNA and CDR2 SNTAGT. Between the trimmed V and J ends, which lost 5 bases and 2 bases, there was a span of 9 bases. The CDR3: CASSRTLNYGYTF. CDR3 nucleotide sequence: TGTGCCAGCAGTCGAACCCTAAACTATGGCTACACCTTC.

This clonotype was detected many times. The chain uses TRBV7-6 and TRBJ2-7; the match to TRBD2 covers 7 bases. CDR1 is SGHVS and CDR2 is FNYEAQ in the germline V gene. Losses at the gene ends were 4 bases for V and 2 bases for J; bases not matched to a gene: 17. The CDR3 has 18 amino acids. The CDR3 bases are TGTGCCAGCAGCTCAGTGACCCGGGACTATGGAATCGCCTACGAGCAGTACTTC. Translation gives CASSSVTRDYGIAYEQYF.

This chain joins TRBV3-1 and TRBJ1-2; D gene uncertain. From germline, CDR1 is LGHDT and CDR2 YNNKEL (reference sequence). Trimming took 2 bases from V and 8 from J, leaving 12 bases between them. The CDR3 sequence is 13 residues long. This chain's CDR3 is CASSQLSGVGYTF. In nucleotides, the CDR3 is TGTGCCAGCAGCCAATTAAGCGGGGTCGGCTACACCTTC.

The gene calls are TRBV12-3 or TRBV12-4 and TRBJ1-5; D possibly corresponds to TRBD1 (6 bases). Trimming took off 2 bases at V and 7 bases at J, with 15 bases between the two ends. The CDR3 runs to 15 residues. The CDR3 here is CASSLRGGGEQPQHF. In DNA form, the CDR3 reads TGTGCCAGCAGTTTACGAGGGGGAGGAGAACAGCCCCAGCATTTT.

This sequence joins TRBV11-1 and TRBJ2-1, with 7 positions matching TRBD2. V shed 2 bases and J 5 bases; nucleotides not matched to a gene: 9. The CDR3 runs to 16 residues. CDR1 and CDR2 from the germline V gene are SGHAT and FQDESV (reference sequence). The CDR3 is CASSLFSRGSHNEQFF. CDR3 nucleotide sequence: TGTGCCAGCAGCTTATTTTCGCGGGGGAGTCACAATGAGCAGTTCTTC.

The J gene is TRBJ1-5, the V gene TRBV7-9; no firm D call. In germline, CDR1 is SEHNR, CDR2 FQNEAQ (reference sequence). Trimming removed 4 bases from V and 4 bases from J, with 11 bases in between. This CDR3 contains 14 residues. The CDR3 here is CASSSQIGNQPQHF. The CDR3 bases are TGTGCCAGCAGCTCCCAAATTGGGAATCAGCCCCAGCATTTT.

The sample holds many counts of this clonotype. V and J are TRBV7-2 and TRBJ2-5, with TRBD1 matching over 8 bases. The CDR3 sequence is 13 residues long. V lost 4 bases and J lost 2; bases outside the gene matches: 0. In germline, CDR1 is SGHTA, CDR2 FQGNSA. In nucleotides, the CDR3 is TGTGCCAGCAGCTGGACAGGGCAAGAGACCCAGTACTTC. Translating gives CASSWTGQETQYF.

This clonotype appeared a few times. This sequence joins TRBV3-1 and TRBJ2-1; 11 positions agree with TRBD2. This CDR3 is built from 11 residues. CDR1 LGHDT and CDR2 YNNKEL come from the germline V gene (reference sequence). J lost 15 bases, V lost 5 bases, and 3 bases had no gene match. CDR3 DNA sequence: TGTGCCAGCAGCTCTAGCGGGGGGTTGTTCTTC. Residues: CASSSSGGLFF.

In this sample, this clonotype turned up a few times. The chain employs TRBV29-1 and TRBJ1-2; the D gene is possibly TRBD1 (5 bases). Per germline, CDR1 SQVTM and CDR2 ANQGSEA. The CDR3 loop spans 11 amino acids. V lost 7 bases, J lost 5 bases, and 11 bases lay in between. CDR3 in DNA: TGCAGCGCACAGGTCAATTATGGCTACACCTTC. Residues: CSAQVNYGYTF.

This clonotype was found a few times. The chain recombines TRBV13 with TRBJ1-1; D gene ambiguous. The V end was cut by 5 bases, the J end by 11 bases, with 15 bases between. Germline assignment: CDR1 PRHDT and CDR2 FYEKMQ (reference sequence). CDR3 length: 12 amino acids. CDR3 coding DNA: TGTGCCAGCAGCGCGCGCCTCGAAGAGGCTTTCTTT. Its protein product is CASSARLEEAFF.

The chain has TRBV4-2 and TRBJ2-3; TRBD2 matches at 13 bases. Germline CDR1 and CDR2: LGHNA and YNFKEQ. This CDR3 region has 20 residues. Unmatched junction bases numbered 9, after V lost 0 bases and J lost 0 bases. The CDR3 bases are TGTGCCAGCAGCCAAGATAAGTGGACTAGCGGGAGCACTAGCACAGATACGCAGTATTTT. Amino acids: CASSQDKWTSGSTSTDTQYF.

This clonotype was observed a handful of times. The chain carries TRBV5-1 and TRBJ2-3; D perhaps matches TRBD1 (6 bases). The CDR3 runs 17 residues. Per the germline V gene, CDR1 is SGHRS and CDR2 is YFSETQ. Trimming stripped 0 bases from V and 6 bases from J, with 20 bases between. As DNA, the CDR3 is TGCGCCAGCAGCTTGGGGTCAGGGGCCGCTGGGCAGGATACGCAGTATTTT. Amino acid sequence: CASSLGSGAAGQDTQYF.

This clonotype was observed many times. The rearrangement links TRBV12-3 or TRBV12-4 to TRBJ2-4; perhaps D is TRBD1 or TRBD2 (5 bases each). Trimming took off 2 bases at V and 7 bases at J, with 6 bases between the two ends. The CDR3 extends over 12 amino acids. CDR3 nucleotides: TGTGCCAGCAGTTTATGGGGGAACATTCAGTACTTC. This sequence encodes CASSLWGNIQYF.

This clonotype was counted a few times. Here the CDR3 DNA reads TGTGCCAGCAGTTCACGATACGGCAATCAGCCCCAGCATTTT. Protein sequence: CASSSRYGNQPQHF. The rearrangement joins TRBV28 to TRBJ1-5, with D hard to call. This CDR3 spans 14 amino acids. The germline gives CDR1 MDHEN, CDR2 SYDVKM. The V and J ends lost 4 bases and 2 bases respectively, with 9 bases between them.

In nucleotides, the CDR3 is TGTGCCATCAGTGAACGGGGGGCAGACTACGAGCAGTACTTC. Its translation: CAISERGADYEQYF. J is TRBJ2-7 and V is TRBV10-3; D might be TRBD2 (7 bases). Germline lookup yields CDR1 ENHRY and CDR2 SYGVKD. This CDR3 is built from 14 residues. V was cut by 3 bases and J by 3 bases, with 12 bases left in between.

This clonotype was counted between two and nine times. V usage is TRBV20-1 and J usage is TRBJ2-7, with 7 bases lining up with TRBD1. The CDR3 spans 14 residues. The J segment lost 3 bases and the V segment lost 2 bases, leaving 7 bases of the junction unmatched. Per germline, CDR1 DFQATT and CDR2 SNEGSKA (reference sequence). The CDR3 spells CSARRQGGYYEQYF. CDR3 DNA: TGCAGTGCTAGACGACAAGGGGGCTACTACGAGCAGTACTTC.

In its sample, this clonotype was seen many times. V gene TRBV12-3 or TRBV12-4 combines with J gene TRBJ2-7, with 7 bases aligning to TRBD2. Germline trimming cut 1 base from V and 4 bases from J; bases unmatched to any gene: 4. The length of the CDR3 is 14 residues. The CDR3 coding sequence is TGTGCCAGCAGTTTAGAAGCGGGGCCATACGAGCAGTACTTC. This translates into CASSLEAGPYEQYF.

The rearrangement links TRBV6-1 to TRBJ1-5; TRBD1 aligns across 7 bases. This CDR3 is built from 17 residues. Germline V CDR1 and CDR2: MNHNS, SASEGT. Unmatched junction bases numbered 13, after V lost 6 bases and J lost 2 bases. DNA for the CDR3: TGTGCCAGCAGCCCGACAGGGAATCTTAATGGCAATCAGCCCCAGCATTTT. Its translation is CASSPTGNLNGNQPQHF.

This clonotype has only a few counts. This chain connects TRBV12-3 or TRBV12-4 to TRBJ2-3; D perhaps matches TRBD2 (6 bases). The CDR3 loop spans 13 amino acids. Deletions cut 7 bases from V and 5 bases from J, with 13 bases between. The CDR3 region has the DNA TGTGCCAGCACAGCCGGGGGTGGAGATACGCAGTATTTT. This encodes CASTAGGGDTQYF.

This clonotype was seen more than once but under ten times. The rearrangement joins TRBV9 to TRBJ2-1, with no clear D. This CDR3 is 12 amino acids long. Germline V gene lookup returns CDR1 SGDLS and CDR2 YYNGEE. The V end lost 1 base, the J end lost 10 bases, and 9 bases lay between the germline ends. CDR3 loop: CASSVIFSEQFF. The DNA for the CDR3 is TGTGCCAGCAGCGTAATTTTCAGCGAGCAGTTCTTC. The whole variable domain, remainder taken from reference TRBV9 and TRBJ2-1, is DSGVTQTPKHLITATGQRVTLRCSPRSGDLSVYWYQQSLDQGLQFLIQYYNGEERAKGNILERFSAQQFPDLHSELNLSSLELGDSALYFCASSVIFSEQFFGPGTRLTVL.

This clonotype appeared once. V is TRBV9 and J is TRBJ2-1; TRBD2 matches 7 bases. With V trimmed by 4 bases and J by 4 bases, 11 bases remained unmatched. This CDR3 has 16 amino acids. CDR1 is SGDLS, CDR2 YYNGEE, per germline. The CDR3 sequence is CASSFGAAGVYNEQFF. The CDR3 DNA follows: TGTGCCAGCAGCTTTGGCGCGGCGGGGGTATACAATGAGCAGTTCTTC.